This T cell receptor beta chain is drawn from a study of shared T cell receptors in the human thymus. Assay: immunoSEQ multiplex PCR; the TCRdb copy retains only in-frame clones and omits some. The profile shows over 450,000 clones, around 82% of them singletons. This CDR3 region has 16 residues. CDR1 is MNHNS, CDR2 SASEGT, per germline. V was shortened by 3 bases and J by 12 bases, with 26 bases between the two germline ends. In addition, the sample was reused for a study of human thymus T cells. This second study says: The authors found apparently biased V and J gene usage in thymic and blood repertoires.

Material: thymocytes. The chain has TRBV6-1 and TRBJ1-1; a weak D match, TRBD1 (5 bases). The source of this sequence is a boy under two years old with a congenital heart defect. CDR3 nucleotide sequence: TGTGCCAGCAGTGAGGGGCCTAGGGGTTATCGTCGAATGTCTTTCTTT. Translated, it gives CASSEGPRGYRRMSFF.